This is a list of T cell receptor beta chains from one sample in a study of control samples from healthy donors and cancer patients. Repertoires were generated with immunoSEQ multiplex PCR, while TCRdb's copy carries only in-frame clones and drops some. The data hold over 100,000 clones, with less than 95% observed a single time. Source material: blood. The receptors originated from a human donor in good health. The donor label of this sample is uncertain. Each CDR3 is given with its conserved first and last residue. The D gene is left open where the match is weak. Clone size appears in some rows only: once, few, many, or a class for an expanded clone.

v_call	j_call	d_call	clone_size	cdr3_aa	cdr3_nt
TRBV2	TRBJ1-2	NA	once	CASSVLSSTGKDGYTF	TGTGCCAGCAGTGTATTGAGTTCCACGGGGAAGGATGGCTACACCTTC
TRBV5-4	TRBJ2-5	TRBD1	NA	CASRKTGGGISEETQYF	TGTGCCAGCAGGAAGACAGGGGGCGGGATTTCGGAAGAGACCCAGTACTTC
TRBV10-3	TRBJ1-3	NA	NA	CAISSGQAGNTIYF	TGTGCCATCAGTTCGGGACAAGCCGGAAACACCATATATTTT
TRBV7-2	TRBJ2-1	TRBD1	NA	CASSLGQGAYEQFF	TGTGCCAGCAGCTTGGGACAGGGGGCCTATGAGCAGTTCTTC
TRBV10-2	TRBJ1-6	NA	NA	CASSEGLGYNSPLHF	TGCGCCAGCAGTGAGGGTCTGGGCTATAATTCACCCCTCCACTTT
TRBV2	TRBJ2-5	NA	NA	CASSQQETQYF	TGTGCCAGCAGTCAACAAGAGACCCAGTACTTC
TRBV6-1	TRBJ1-2	NA	NA	CASSEALMTGYTF	TGTGCCAGCAGTGAAGCGCTAATGACTGGCTACACCTTC
TRBV7-8	TRBJ2-2	NA	NA	CASSLSGELFF	TGTGCCAGCAGCTTGTCCGGGGAGCTGTTTTTT
TRBV19	TRBJ1-1	NA	NA	CASSNLPAPEAFF	TGTGCCAGTAGTAATCTTCCCGCGCCTGAAGCTTTCTTT
TRBV9	TRBJ2-2	TRBD2	few	CASSPPTSRTGELFF	TGTGCCAGCAGCCCCCCGACTAGCCGGACCGGGGAGCTGTTTTTT
TRBV10-2	TRBJ2-3	NA	NA	CASSYGDTQYF	TGCGCCAGCAGTTACGGAGATACGCAGTATTTT
TRBV27	TRBJ1-6	NA	NA	CASSETRLPPLHF	TGTGCCAGTTCGGAAACCAGGCTACCACCCCTCCACTTT
TRBV30	TRBJ2-7	NA	NA	CAWSPTAYEQYF	TGTGCCTGGAGTCCTACCGCCTACGAGCAGTACTTC
TRBV6-5	TRBJ1-1	TRBD1	NA	CASSPLTGGGTEAFF	TGTGCCAGCAGCCCCCTGACAGGGGGCGGCACTGAAGCTTTCTTT
TRBV5-1	TRBJ1-4	NA	NA	CASSLAPAVEKLFF	TGCGCCAGCAGCTTGGCCCCAGCGGTTGAAAAACTGTTTTTT
TRBV18	TRBJ1-3	NA	once	CASSPTDSGNTIYF	TGTGCCAGCTCACCTACAGACAGTGGAAACACCATATATTTT
TRBV6-1	TRBJ2-6	NA	NA	CASSGSKLGGANVLTF	TGTGCCAGCAGTGGGTCAAAATTAGGTGGGGCCAACGTCCTGACTTTC
TRBV21-1	TRBJ2-7	NA	NA	CASSHGTREQYF	TGTGCCAGCAGTCACGGGACACGGGAGCAGTACTTC
TRBV11-3	TRBJ2-1	NA	once	CASSLDTTSNEQFF	TGTGCCAGCAGCCTCGACACAACGTCGAATGAGCAGTTCTTC
TRBV19	TRBJ2-3	TRBD2	NA	CASGTSGGGGTQYF	TGTGCCAGCGGGACTAGCGGGGGGGGCGGTACGCAGTATTTT
TRBV3-1/TRBV3-2	TRBJ1-1	NA	NA	CASSQDRRGAFF	TGTGCCAGCAGCCAAGATCGGAGAGGAGCTTTCTTT
TRBV5-1	TRBJ1-1	TRBD1	NA	CASSGGQGSTEAFF	TGCGCCAGCAGCGGCGGACAGGGGAGTACTGAAGCTTTCTTT
TRBV27	TRBJ1-1	NA	NA	CASSFNRNTEAFF	TGTGCCAGCAGTTTTAACAGGAACACTGAAGCTTTCTTT
TRBV6-6	TRBJ1-1	NA	NA	CASNQGNTEAFF	TGTGCCAGCAACCAGGGGAACACTGAAGCTTTCTTT
TRBV3-1/TRBV3-2	TRBJ2-3	NA	NA	CASSQEVKGPDTQYF	TGTGCCAGCAGCCAAGAGGTTAAAGGGCCAGATACGCAGTATTTT
TRBV27	TRBJ2-7	TRBD1	NA	CASSLNPTGGAYEQYF	TGTGCCAGCAGTTTGAATCCGACAGGGGGGGCCTACGAGCAGTACTTC
TRBV2	TRBJ2-7	NA	NA	CASRPGGPSYEQYF	TGTGCCAGCAGGCCGGGGGGCCCCTCCTACGAGCAGTACTTC
TRBV19	TRBJ1-1	NA	NA	CASSIEGLNTEAFF	TGTGCCAGTAGTATAGAGGGGTTGAACACTGAAGCTTTCTTT
TRBV10-1	TRBJ1-5	NA	few	CASSGRTGTPTSQPQHF	TGCGCCAGCAGTGGGCGTACCGGGACCCCAACCAGTCAGCCCCAGCATTTT
TRBV2	TRBJ2-1	NA	NA	CASSEGPGTEQFF	TGTGCCAGCAGTGAAGGGCCCGGGACAGAGCAGTTCTTC
TRBV14	TRBJ1-1	NA	NA	CASTLPLLTGRPGAFF	TGTGCCAGCACCCTACCTTTACTCACAGGGAGGCCAGGAGCTTTCTTT
TRBV3-1/TRBV3-2	TRBJ1-1	NA	NA	CASSLDRLGVEAFF	TGTGCCAGCAGCCTTGACCGCCTGGGGGTTGAAGCTTTCTTT
TRBV7-9	TRBJ1-4	NA	NA	CASSLNSFRVEEKLFF	TGTGCCAGCAGCTTAAATTCTTTCAGGGTAGAAGAAAAACTGTTTTTT
TRBV10-2	TRBJ2-3	TRBD2	NA	CASGLAGGADTQYF	TGCGCCAGCGGACTAGCGGGGGGGGCAGATACGCAGTATTTT
TRBV20-1	TRBJ2-7	NA	NA	CSASSQRGTYEQYF	TGCAGTGCTAGTTCGCAACGGGGGACCTACGAGCAGTACTTC
TRBV6-1	TRBJ1-3	TRBD1	NA	CASSEDRQGEYSGNTIYF	TGTGCCAGCAGTGAAGATCGACAGGGGGAGTACTCTGGAAACACCATATATTTT
TRBV28	TRBJ2-2	TRBD2	NA	CASSPGLAGTGELFF	TGTGCCAGCAGTCCGGGACTAGCGGGAACCGGGGAGCTGTTTTTT
TRBV30	TRBJ1-1	NA	NA	CAWSAMGGSEAFF	TGTGCCTGGAGCGCAATGGGTGGTTCTGAAGCTTTCTTT
TRBV12-3/TRBV12-4	TRBJ1-2	TRBD1	NA	CASSSDRDYGYTF	TGTGCCAGCAGTTCCGACAGGGACTATGGCTACACCTTC
TRBV12-3/TRBV12-4	TRBJ1-6	NA	NA	CASSGGRFSPLHF	TGTGCCAGCAGTGGAGGTAGGTTTTCACCCCTCCACTTT
TRBV2	TRBJ2-5	TRBD2	few	CASSRLAGAQYF	TGTGCCAGCAGTAGACTAGCCGGGGCCCAGTACTTC
TRBV30	TRBJ1-4	NA	NA	CAWSASGGGEEKLFF	TGTGCCTGGAGCGCGAGCGGTGGGGGCGAAGAAAAACTGTTTTTT
TRBV7-2	TRBJ1-3	NA	NA	CASSWTSSSGNTIYF	TGTGCCAGCAGCTGGACATCAAGCTCTGGAAACACCATATATTTT
TRBV7-2	TRBJ1-4	NA	NA	CASSFVLRNEKLFF	TGTGCCAGCAGCTTCGTACTCAGGAATGAAAAACTGTTTTTT
TRBV7-6	TRBJ2-3	NA	NA	CASSLALGLSTDTQYF	TGTGCCAGCAGCTTAGCTTTAGGACTCAGCACAGATACGCAGTATTTT